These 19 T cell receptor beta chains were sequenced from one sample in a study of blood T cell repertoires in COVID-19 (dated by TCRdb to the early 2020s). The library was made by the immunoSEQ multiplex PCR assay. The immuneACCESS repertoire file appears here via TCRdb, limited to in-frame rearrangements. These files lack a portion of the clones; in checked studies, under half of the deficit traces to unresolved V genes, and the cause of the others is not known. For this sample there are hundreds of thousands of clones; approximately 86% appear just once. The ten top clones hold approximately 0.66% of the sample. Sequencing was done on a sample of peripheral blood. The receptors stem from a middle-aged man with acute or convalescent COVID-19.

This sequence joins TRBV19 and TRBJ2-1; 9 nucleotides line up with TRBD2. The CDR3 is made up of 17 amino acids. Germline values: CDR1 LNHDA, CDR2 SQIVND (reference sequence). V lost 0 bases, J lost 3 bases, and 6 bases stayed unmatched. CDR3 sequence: CASSIDGAGGGYNEQFF. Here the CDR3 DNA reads TGTGCCAGTAGTATAGATGGAGCGGGGGGTGGCTACAATGAGCAGTTCTTC.

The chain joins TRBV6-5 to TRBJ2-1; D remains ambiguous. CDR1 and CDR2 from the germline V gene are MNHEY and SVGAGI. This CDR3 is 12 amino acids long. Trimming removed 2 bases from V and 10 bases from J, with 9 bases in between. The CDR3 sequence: CASSYRGLEQFF. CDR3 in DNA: TGTGCCAGCAGTTACCGCGGTCTAGAGCAGTTCTTC.

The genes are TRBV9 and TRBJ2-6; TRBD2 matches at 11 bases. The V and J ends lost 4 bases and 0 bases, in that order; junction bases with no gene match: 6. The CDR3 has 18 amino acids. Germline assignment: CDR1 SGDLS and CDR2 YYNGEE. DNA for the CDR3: TGTGCCAGCAGCCCCCATAGCGGGAGGGCCTCTGGGGCCAACGTCCTGACTTTC. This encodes CASSPHSGRASGANVLTF. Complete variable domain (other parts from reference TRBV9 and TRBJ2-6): DSGVTQTPKHLITATGQRVTLRCSPRSGDLSVYWYQQSLDQGLQFLIQYYNGEERAKGNILERFSAQQFPDLHSELNLSSLELGDSALYFCASSPHSGRASGANVLTFGAGSRLTVL.

In nucleotides, the CDR3 is TGTGCCAGCAGACGACGACCAGGGGAAACTAATGAAAAACTGTTTTTT. Translating it yields CASRRRPGETNEKLFF. The chain recombines TRBV6-6 with TRBJ1-4, with D possibly TRBD1 on 6 matching bases. Germline CDR1 reads MNHNY; CDR2 reads SVGAGI (reference sequence). The CDR3 spans 16 residues. With 6 bases removed from V and 1 base from J, the gap between germline ends came to 15 bases.

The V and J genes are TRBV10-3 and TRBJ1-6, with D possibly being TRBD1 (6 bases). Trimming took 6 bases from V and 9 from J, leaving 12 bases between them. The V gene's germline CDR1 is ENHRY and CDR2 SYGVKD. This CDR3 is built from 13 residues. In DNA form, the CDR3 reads TGTGCCATCAGGGTCGGGGGGCTTTCACCCCTCCACTTT. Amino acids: CAIRVGGLSPLHF.

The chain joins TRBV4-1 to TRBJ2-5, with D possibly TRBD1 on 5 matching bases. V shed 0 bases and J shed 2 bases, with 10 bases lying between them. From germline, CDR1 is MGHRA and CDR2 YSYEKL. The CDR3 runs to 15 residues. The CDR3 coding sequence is TGCGCCAGCAGCCAAGATTTGACAGTTCAAGAGACCCAGTACTTC. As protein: CASSQDLTVQETQYF.

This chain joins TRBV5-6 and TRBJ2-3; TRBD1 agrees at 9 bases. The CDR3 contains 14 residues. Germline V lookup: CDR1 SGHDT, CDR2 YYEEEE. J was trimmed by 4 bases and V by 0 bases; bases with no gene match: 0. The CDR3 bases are TGTGCCAGCAGCTTGGGGACAGGGGCAGATACGCAGTATTTT. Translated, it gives CASSLGTGADTQYF.

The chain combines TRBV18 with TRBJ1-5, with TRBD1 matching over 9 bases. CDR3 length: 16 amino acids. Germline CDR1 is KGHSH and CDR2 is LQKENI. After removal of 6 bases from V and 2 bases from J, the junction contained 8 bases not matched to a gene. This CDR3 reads CASSITGGWGNQPQHF. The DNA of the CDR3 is TGTGCCAGCTCGATAACAGGGGGCTGGGGCAATCAGCCCCAGCATTTT.

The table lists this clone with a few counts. The CDR3 reads CASSLSATADTEAFF. The CDR3 DNA reads as TGTGCCAGCAGTTTATCGGCGACAGCCGACACTGAAGCTTTCTTT. The chain couples TRBV28 to TRBJ1-1; perhaps TRBD1 as D (5 bases). Germline V gene lookup returns CDR1 MDHEN and CDR2 SYDVKM. Trimming stripped 1 base from V and 3 bases from J, with 12 bases between. This CDR3 has 15 amino acids.

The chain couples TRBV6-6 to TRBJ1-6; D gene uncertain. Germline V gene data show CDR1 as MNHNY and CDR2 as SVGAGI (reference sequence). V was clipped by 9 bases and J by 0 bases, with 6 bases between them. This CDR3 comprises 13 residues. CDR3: CASTSSYNSPLHF. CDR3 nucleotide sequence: TGTGCCAGTACGAGCTCCTATAATTCACCCCTCCACTTT.

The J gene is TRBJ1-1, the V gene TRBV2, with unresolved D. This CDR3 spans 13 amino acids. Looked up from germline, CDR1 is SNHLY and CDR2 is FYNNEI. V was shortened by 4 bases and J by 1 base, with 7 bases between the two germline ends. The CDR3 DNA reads TGTGCCAGCAGTGGGTCAGGGAACACTGAAGCTTTCTTT. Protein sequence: CASSGSGNTEAFF.

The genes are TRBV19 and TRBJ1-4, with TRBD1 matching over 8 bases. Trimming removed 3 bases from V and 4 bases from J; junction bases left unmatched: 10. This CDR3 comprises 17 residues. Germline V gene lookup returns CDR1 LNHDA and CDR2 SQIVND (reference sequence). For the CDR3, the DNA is TGTGCCAGTAGTATCGAAGAGGGGGACAGGATTAATGAAAAACTGTTTTTT. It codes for CASSIEEGDRINEKLFF.

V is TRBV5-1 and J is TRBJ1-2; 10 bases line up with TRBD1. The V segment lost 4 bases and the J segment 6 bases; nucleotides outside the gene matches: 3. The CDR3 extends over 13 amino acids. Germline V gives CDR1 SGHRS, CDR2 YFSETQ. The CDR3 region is CASSQGTGDGYTF. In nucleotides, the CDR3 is TGCGCCAGCAGCCAAGGGACAGGGGATGGCTACACCTTC.

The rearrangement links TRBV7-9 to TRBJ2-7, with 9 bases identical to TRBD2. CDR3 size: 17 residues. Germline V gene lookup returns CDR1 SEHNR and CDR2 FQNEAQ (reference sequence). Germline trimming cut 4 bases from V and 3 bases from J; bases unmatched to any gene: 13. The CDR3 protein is CASSSPLAGLSFYEQYF. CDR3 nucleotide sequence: TGTGCCAGCAGCTCCCCGCTAGCGGGGCTTTCATTCTACGAGCAGTACTTC.

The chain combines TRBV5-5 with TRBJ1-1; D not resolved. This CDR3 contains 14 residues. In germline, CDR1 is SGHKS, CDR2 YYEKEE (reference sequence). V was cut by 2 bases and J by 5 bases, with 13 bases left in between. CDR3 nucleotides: TGTGCCAGCAGCTTACCCCCATCGGGGACTGAAGCTTTCTTT. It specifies CASSLPPSGTEAFF. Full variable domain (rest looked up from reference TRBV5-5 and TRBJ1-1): DAGVTQSPTHLIKTRGQQVTLRCSPISGHKSVSWYQQVLGQGPQFIFQYYEKEERGRGNFPDRFSARQFPNYSSELNVNALLLGDSALYLCASSLPPSGTEAFFGQGTRLTVV.

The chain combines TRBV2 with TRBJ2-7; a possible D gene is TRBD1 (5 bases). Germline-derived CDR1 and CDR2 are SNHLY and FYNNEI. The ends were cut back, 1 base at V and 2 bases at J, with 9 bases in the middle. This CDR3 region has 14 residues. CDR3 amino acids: CASSEGQIAYEQYF. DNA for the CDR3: TGTGCCAGCAGTGAAGGACAGATCGCCTACGAGCAGTACTTC.

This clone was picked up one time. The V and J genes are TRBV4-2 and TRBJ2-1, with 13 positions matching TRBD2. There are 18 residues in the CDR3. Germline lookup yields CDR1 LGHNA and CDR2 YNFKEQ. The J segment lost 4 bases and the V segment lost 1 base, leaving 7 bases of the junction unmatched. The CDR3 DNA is TGTGCCAGCAGCCAAGGGGTGTGGGGACTAGCGGGATACAATGAGCAGTTCTTC. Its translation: CASSQGVWGLAGYNEQFF.

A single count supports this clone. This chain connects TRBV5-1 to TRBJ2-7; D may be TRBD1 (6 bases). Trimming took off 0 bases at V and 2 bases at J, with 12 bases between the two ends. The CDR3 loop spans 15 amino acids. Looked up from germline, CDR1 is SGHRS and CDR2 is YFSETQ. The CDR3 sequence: CASSLASRGAYEQYF. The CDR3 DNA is TGCGCCAGCAGCTTGGCCTCCAGGGGTGCCTACGAGCAGTACTTC.

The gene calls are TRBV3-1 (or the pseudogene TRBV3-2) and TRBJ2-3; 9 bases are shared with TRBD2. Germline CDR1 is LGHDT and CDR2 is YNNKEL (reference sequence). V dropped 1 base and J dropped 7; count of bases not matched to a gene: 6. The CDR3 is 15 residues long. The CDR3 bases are TGTGCCAGCAGCCAAGGTGCGGGGGGGGCAAATACGCAGTATTTT. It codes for CASSQGAGGANTQYF.